The 29 T cell receptor beta chains below were found in one sample sequenced in a study of T cells in Graves' hyperthyroidism and ophthalmopathy. RNA transcripts were the template for amplifying TCR beta CDR3 regions. The HTBI primer set drove a first-round RT-PCR of the TCR CDR3. From the multiplex PCR reads, TCRdb called clonotypes with MiXCR, one entry per CDR3 protein. The profile covers 700,000 to 850,000 distinct CDR3 sequences, with roughly a third appearing a single time and less than 40% taken by the ten largest. The sequencing input was blood. Every receptor here comes from a woman in her thirties or forties with Graves' hyperthyroidism.

This clonotype was detected ten times or more. The rearrangement links TRBV7-2 to TRBJ2-7, with D perhaps given as TRBD1 or TRBD2 (5 bases each). V was clipped by 5 bases and J by 2 bases, with 16 bases between them. This CDR3 contains 15 residues. Looked up from germline, CDR1 is SGHTA and CDR2 is FQGNSA. The CDR3, as DNA: TGTGCCAGCAGCCAAGGGACCCTGGGCGCCTACGAGCAGTACTTC. Protein product: CASSQGTLGAYEQYF.

V and J are TRBV15 and TRBJ1-5; D not resolved. Trimming took off 4 bases at V and 3 bases at J, with 16 bases between the two ends. This CDR3 is 16 amino acids long. Germline V lookup: CDR1 LNHNV, CDR2 YYDKDF (reference sequence). The CDR3 sequence: CATSKRAVPINQPQHF. CDR3 DNA: TGTGCCACCAGCAAAAGGGCAGTCCCTATCAATCAGCCCCAGCATTTT.

To note about this clonotype: This sequence may be a read error, since a much larger clone differs from it by one base. The chain uses TRBV7-9 and TRBJ1-6; D is perhaps TRBD1 (5 bases). Germline assignment: CDR1 SEHNR and CDR2 FQNEAQ (reference sequence). The CDR3 has 14 residues. CDR3 bases: TGTGCCAACAGCTTGCCCAGGGCCGATTCACCCCTCCACTTT. This codes for CANSLPRADSPLHF. Drawing the rest from reference TRBV7-9 and TRBJ1-6, the complete variable domain is DTGVSQNPRHKITKRGQNVTFRCDPISEHNRLYWYRQTLGQGPEFLTYFQNEAQLEKSRLLSDRFSAERPKGSFSTLEIQRTEQGDSAMYLCANSLPRADSPLHFGNGTRLTVT.

A few counts support this clonotype. CDR3 bases: TGTGCCAGCAGTTATCAGGGGGTCTCCTACGAGCAGTACTTC. Amino acids: CASSYQGVSYEQYF. The J gene is TRBJ2-7, the V gene TRBV6-5, with TRBD1 matching 7 bases. V lost 3 bases to trimming and J lost 0 bases; unmatched junction nucleotides: 2. The CDR3 loop spans 14 amino acids. Germline V CDR1 and CDR2: MNHEY, SVGAGI.

This chain connects TRBV7-2 to TRBJ1-3; 11 nucleotides line up with TRBD1. Germline CDR1 SGHTA, CDR2 FQGNSA. The J segment lost 2 bases and the V segment lost 1 base, leaving 4 bases of the junction unmatched. The CDR3 is made up of 17 amino acids. CDR3 loop: CASSLVAGQGAGNTIYF. Written as DNA, the CDR3 is TGTGCCAGCAGCTTAGTAGCGGGACAGGGGGCTGGAAACACCATATATTTT.

Turning to this clonotype: An end of the junction does not agree with germline; a read error may underlie this. The rearrangement links TRBV7-9 to TRBJ2-7, with D hard to call. Germline V gene data show CDR1 as SEHNR and CDR2 as FQNEAQ (reference sequence). The CDR3 has 14 amino acids. The CDR3 nucleotides read TGTGCCAGCTCACTTGGCGAGACTGGCTACGAGCAGTGCTTC. Protein product: CASSLGETGYEQCF. The full variable domain, in which reference TRBV7-9 and TRBJ2-7 provide the parts outside the CDR3, is DTGVSQNPRHKITKRGQNVTFRCDPISEHNRLYWYRQTLGQGPEFLTYFQNEAQLEKSRLLSDRFSAERPKGSFSTLEIQRTEQGDSAMYLCASSLGETGYEQCFGPGTRLTVT.

This clonotype was observed at least ten times. The chain combines TRBV7-6 with TRBJ1-4; D gene uncertain. Trimming stripped 4 bases from V and 3 bases from J, with 6 bases between. Germline CDR1 and CDR2: SGHVS and FNYEAQ. CDR3 length equals 13 residues. CDR3 region: CASSSTPNEKLFF. As DNA, the CDR3 is TGTGCCAGCAGCTCCACCCCTAATGAAAAACTGTTTTTT. Full variable domain (outside the CDR3, taken from reference TRBV7-6 and TRBJ1-4): GAGVSQSPRYKVTKRGQDVALRCDPISGHVSLYWYRQALGQGPEFLTYFNYEAQQDKSGLPNDRFSAERPEGSISTLTIQRTEQRDSAMYRCASSSTPNEKLFFGSGTQLSVL.

The V gene is TRBV6-5, the J gene TRBJ2-7, with D uncertain. Trimming took 2 bases from V and 2 from J, leaving 7 bases between them. Germline lookup yields CDR1 MNHEY and CDR2 SVGAGI. The CDR3 consists of 13 residues. CDR3: CASSYDGTYEQYF. For the CDR3, the DNA is TGTGCCAGCAGTTACGACGGAACCTACGAGCAGTACTTC.

This clonotype was seen a handful of times. The chain links TRBV20-1 to TRBJ1-2, with TRBD1 as a possible D gene (6 bases). This CDR3 is built from 13 residues. Germline assignment: CDR1 DFQATT and CDR2 SNEGSKA (reference sequence). V was pared by 5 bases and J by 6 bases, with 16 bases between. CDR3 amino acids: CSAVKPGGHGYTF. The CDR3 coding sequence is TGCAGTGCTGTAAAACCGGGGGGGCATGGCTACACCTTC.

In this sample, this clonotype turned up many times. The chain joins TRBV7-9 to TRBJ2-7; 7 positions agree with TRBD2. The CDR3 runs to 13 residues. V shed 7 bases and J 2 bases; nucleotides not matched to a gene: 5. Germline-derived CDR1 and CDR2 are SEHNR and FQNEAQ (reference sequence). CDR3 bases: TGTGCCAGCAACGAGCGGGGAACCTACGAGCAGTACTTC. Protein product: CASNERGTYEQYF.

This clonotype was seen at least ten times. This CDR3 is CASSIGGLDTEAFF. The CDR3 DNA follows: TGTGCCAGTAGTATCGGGGGGTTGGACACTGAAGCTTTCTTT. This chain links TRBV19 with TRBJ1-1, with D tentatively TRBD1 (5 bases). V shed 3 bases and J shed 3 bases, with 11 bases lying between them. The CDR3 has 14 amino acids. Looked up from germline, CDR1 is LNHDA and CDR2 is SQIVND (reference sequence).

The rearrangement links TRBV7-7 to TRBJ1-2, with a weak D call TRBD1 (5 bases). Germline lookup yields CDR1 SSHAT and CDR2 FNYEAQ (reference sequence). The CDR3 has 16 residues. Trimming took 3 bases from V and 3 from J, leaving 17 bases between them. In DNA, the CDR3 is TGTGCCAGCAGCTTGCCGGCTAGCGGGGGGGACTATGGCTACACCTTC. This encodes CASSLPASGGDYGYTF.

The table lists this clonotype with many counts. J is TRBJ1-4 and V is TRBV10-3; D call uncertain. This CDR3 spans 15 amino acids. Germline V CDR1 and CDR2: ENHRY, SYGVKD. V lost 2 bases and J lost 5, with 12 bases in between. The CDR3 sequence: CAISERVSVNEKLFF. In nucleotides, the CDR3 is TGTGCCATCAGTGAGAGGGTATCTGTAAATGAAAAACTGTTTTTT.

Comment on this clonotype: Being one base from a much bigger clone, this may be a read error. This sequence joins TRBV29-1 and TRBJ2-3; TRBD2 might be the D (5 bases). This CDR3 is 12 amino acids long. Germline V gene lookup returns CDR1 SQVTM and CDR2 ANQGSEA. The CDR3 coding sequence is TGCTGCGTTGACGGGGGCACAGATACGCAGTATTTT. This encodes CCVDGGTDTQYF.

This chain connects TRBV29-1 to TRBJ1-1; no definite D call. Trimming took off 3 bases at V and 5 bases at J, with 10 bases between the two ends. Germline CDR1 reads SQVTM; CDR2 reads ANQGSEA. The CDR3 spans 12 residues. Here the CDR3 DNA reads TGCAGCGTTGAGGTCGGTCAGACTGAAGCTTTCTTT. Residues: CSVEVGQTEAFF.

With respect to this clonotype: Sequence at one end of the junction differs from germline and may be a read error. The chain combines TRBV7-2 with TRBJ1-5; a weak D match, TRBD1 (6 bases). In germline, CDR1 is SGHTA, CDR2 FQGNSA. The CDR3 runs 15 residues. The CDR3 is CASSKNYRDYQPQHF. The CDR3 DNA sequence: TGCGCCAGCAGTAAAAATTACAGGGACTATCAGCCCCAGCATTTT.

This clonotype was observed a handful of times. The CDR3 sequence: CASSQDYVTGGRSYEQYF. DNA for the CDR3: TGCGCCAGCAGCCAAGACTACGTTACAGGGGGTCGGTCCTACGAGCAGTACTTC. The chain uses TRBV4-3 and TRBJ2-7; 8 bases align to TRBD1. V lost 0 bases, J lost 1 base, and 11 bases stayed unmatched. There are 18 residues in the CDR3. Per germline, CDR1 LGHNA and CDR2 YSLEER.

The rearrangement links TRBV29-1 to TRBJ1-5; weak D call: TRBD1 (5 bases). Germline V lookup: CDR1 SQVTM, CDR2 ANQGSEA. Between the trimmed V and J ends, which lost 0 bases and 14 bases, there was a span of 20 bases. The CDR3 spans 14 residues. This CDR3 is CSVEDRQGYHYEHF. The CDR3 DNA reads TGCAGCGTTGAAGATCGGCAGGGATATCACTACGAGCATTTT.

The V gene is TRBV9, the J gene TRBJ2-5; D might be TRBD2 (6 bases). The germline V and J ends were trimmed by 4 bases and 1 base, with 20 bases remaining between them. CDR1 is SGDLS, CDR2 YYNGEE, per germline. The CDR3 loop spans 17 amino acids. This CDR3 is CASSPYGGTSSQETQYF. As DNA, the CDR3 is TGTGCCAGCAGCCCGTATGGGGGGACGTCGAGCCAAGAGACCCAGTACTTC.

This clonotype was recorded at least ten times. The V and J genes are TRBV13 and TRBJ1-1; D gene unclear. Germline CDR1 is PRHDT and CDR2 is FYEKMQ (reference sequence). Trimming took 4 bases from V and 5 from J, leaving 11 bases between them. This CDR3 contains 13 residues. The CDR3 DNA reads TGTGCCAGCAGCTCCCTGGGCCGGACTGAAGCTTTCTTT. This encodes CASSSLGRTEAFF.

The DNA of the CDR3 is TGTGCCAGCAGTTATCTAGACAGACGAGCTAACTATGGCTACACCTTC. This gives the protein CASSYLDRRANYGYTF. The chain is built from TRBV6-2 or TRBV6-3 and TRBJ1-2; D may be TRBD1 (5 bases). The germline V and J ends were trimmed by 3 bases and 0 bases, with 14 bases remaining between them. Germline lookup yields CDR1 MNHEY and CDR2 SVGEGT. This CDR3 is 16 amino acids long.

Regarding this clonotype: Its ends do not fully match the called genes, so a read error is possible. This sequence joins TRBV7-8 and TRBJ2-7, with 9 bases aligning to TRBD1. This CDR3 is built from 15 residues. CDR1 is SGHVS and CDR2 is FQNEAQ in the germline V gene. The chain's CDR3 is CASGTGTGFSYEQYF. The CDR3 nucleotides are TGCGCCAGCGGCACCGGGACAGGGTTTTCCTACGAGCAGTACTTC.

This clonotype was picked up many times. The chain couples TRBV7-9 to TRBJ1-2; 9 bases fit TRBD1. CDR1 and CDR2 from the germline V gene are SEHNR and FQNEAQ (reference sequence). After removal of 4 bases from V and 6 bases from J, the junction contained 6 bases not matched to a gene. There are 14 residues in the CDR3. The CDR3 DNA follows: TGTGCCAGCAGCTACTCGGACAGGGGTGATGGCTACACCTTC. Protein sequence: CASSYSDRGDGYTF. The whole variable domain, filled in from reference TRBV7-9 and TRBJ1-2, reads DTGVSQNPRHKITKRGQNVTFRCDPISEHNRLYWYRQTLGQGPEFLTYFQNEAQLEKSRLLSDRFSAERPKGSFSTLEIQRTEQGDSAMYLCASSYSDRGDGYTFGSGTRLTVV.

Many counts were recorded for this clonotype. The chain links TRBV15 to TRBJ1-2; 8 positions agree with TRBD1. The V segment lost 0 bases and the J segment 6 bases; nucleotides outside the gene matches: 9. Germline CDR1 is LNHNV and CDR2 is YYDKDF (reference sequence). This CDR3 has 16 residues. The DNA of the CDR3 is TGTGCCACCAGCAGAGATACCGCGGGCAGGGGGCATGGCTACACCTTC. Translated, it gives CATSRDTAGRGHGYTF.

V is TRBV19 and J is TRBJ1-2; 7 nucleotides align to TRBD1. The CDR3 spans 17 residues. The germline V gene encodes CDR1 LNHDA and CDR2 SQIVND (reference sequence). Germline trimming cut 3 bases from V and 1 base from J; bases unmatched to any gene: 11. The CDR3 DNA sequence: TGTGCCAGTAGTATTAACAGGGGATCCCTAAATAACTATGGCTACACCTTC. This sequence encodes CASSINRGSLNNYGYTF.

The V call is TRBV9, the J call TRBJ2-5; TRBD2 is a possible D gene (7 bases). CDR3 length: 17 amino acids. The V gene lost 0 bases and the J gene lost 5 bases, with 20 bases spanning the gap. CDR1 and CDR2 from the germline V gene are SGDLS and YYNGEE. In nucleotides, the CDR3 is TGTGCCAGCAGCGTAGCTACGAGGGGGGGCGGCGAGGAGACCCAGTACTTC. It codes for CASSVATRGGGEETQYF.

This clonotype was recorded a few times. This chain joins TRBV7-9 and TRBJ1-2, with 8 positions matching TRBD1. V trimming: 6 bases; J trimming: 7 bases; junction bases outside the gene matches: 13. Germline values: CDR1 SEHNR, CDR2 FQNEAQ (reference sequence). The length of the CDR3 is 15 residues. As DNA, the CDR3 is TGTGCCAGCAGGCCTACCTTCGGACAGGGTGGTGGCTACACCTTC. It encodes CASRPTFGQGGGYTF.

The genes are TRBV2 and TRBJ2-1; 10 bases map to TRBD2. With V trimmed by 3 bases and J by 8 bases, 16 bases remained unmatched. The CDR3 sequence is 18 residues long. Germline V gene lookup returns CDR1 SNHLY and CDR2 FYNNEI. CDR3 bases: TGTGCCAGCAGTGAGGGTGTCGAGCGGGGGGGCTTATATCATGAGCAGTTCTTC. It yields the protein CASSEGVERGGLYHEQFF.

J is TRBJ1-2 and V is TRBV25-1; TRBD1 agrees at 11 bases. The CDR3 is made up of 15 amino acids. J gave up 4 bases and V 5 bases, and 6 bases lay outside the gene matches. Germline V gene data show CDR1 as MGHDK and CDR2 as SYGVNS. The DNA for the CDR3 is TGTGCCAGCAGTCCCGGGACAGGGGGAACCTATGGCTACACCTTC. Encoded protein: CASSPGTGGTYGYTF.